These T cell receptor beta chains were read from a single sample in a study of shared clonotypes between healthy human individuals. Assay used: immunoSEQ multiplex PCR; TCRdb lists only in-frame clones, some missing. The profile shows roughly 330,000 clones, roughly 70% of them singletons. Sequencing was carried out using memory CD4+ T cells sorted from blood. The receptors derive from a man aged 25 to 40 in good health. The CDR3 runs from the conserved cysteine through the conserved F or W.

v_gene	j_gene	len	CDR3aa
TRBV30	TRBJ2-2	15	CAWSVGRLGSGELFF
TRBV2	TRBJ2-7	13	CASNEGSSYEQYF
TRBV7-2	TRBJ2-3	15	CASSLSGTSTDTQYF
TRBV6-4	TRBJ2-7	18	CASSDSRSTQGIFYEQYF
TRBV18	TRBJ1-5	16	CASSPRQGDSNQPQHF
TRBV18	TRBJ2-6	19	CASSPVRTGGPTGANVLTF
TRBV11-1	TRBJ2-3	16	CASSWRATSDTDTQYF
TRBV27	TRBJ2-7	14	CASSPSGKPYEQYF
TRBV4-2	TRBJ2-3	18	CASSPNPGMEGLQDTQYF
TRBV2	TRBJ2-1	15	CASDYSGTSGDEQFF
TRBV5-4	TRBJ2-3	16	CASSQRTEASTDTQYF
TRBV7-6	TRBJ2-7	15	CASSSSSGSAYEQYF
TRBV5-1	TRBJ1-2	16	CASSLRVSTVNYGYTF
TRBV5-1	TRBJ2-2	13	CASSGNLGGELFF
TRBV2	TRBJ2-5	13	CASSERGGGTQYF
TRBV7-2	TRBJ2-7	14	CASSHSPEPYEQYF
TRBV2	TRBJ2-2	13	CASRRGMAGELFF
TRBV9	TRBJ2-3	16	CASSVAILAGGATQYF
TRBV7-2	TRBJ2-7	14	CASRSSGSSYEQYF
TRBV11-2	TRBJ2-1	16	CASSLRRGVPYNEQFF
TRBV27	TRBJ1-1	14	CASSLLTVNTEAFF
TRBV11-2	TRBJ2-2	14	CASTRSSITGELFF
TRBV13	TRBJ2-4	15	CASSLGTSGRDIQYF
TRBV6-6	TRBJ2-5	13	CASSYSRQETQYF
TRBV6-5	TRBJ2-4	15	CASSLRQGGENIQYF
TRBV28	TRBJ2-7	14	CASSLSGGSYEQYF
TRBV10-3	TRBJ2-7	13	CAIKGQGAGEQYF
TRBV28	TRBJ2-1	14	CASSLQMGPLREFF
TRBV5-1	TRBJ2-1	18	CASSPTNLLAGAPNEQFF
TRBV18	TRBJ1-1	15	CASSPEGGLNTEAFF
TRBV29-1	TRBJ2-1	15	CSVVGTSGTYNEQFF
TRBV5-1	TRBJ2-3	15	CASSLGLVLTDTQYF
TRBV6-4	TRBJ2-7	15	CASSVQAGAKYEQYF
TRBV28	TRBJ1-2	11	CASIAGSGYTF
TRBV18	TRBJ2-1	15	CASSPGQSSYNEQFF
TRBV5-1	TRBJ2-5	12	CASSLGYETQYF
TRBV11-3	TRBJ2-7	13	CASSATGGDEQYF
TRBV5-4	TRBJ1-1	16	CASPEGGSYLGAEAFF
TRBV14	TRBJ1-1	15	CASSQIGQGNTEAFF
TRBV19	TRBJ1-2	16	CASVTGDMSTNYGYTF
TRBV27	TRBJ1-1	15	CASSLRQGGVTEAFF
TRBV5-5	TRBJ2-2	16	CASSPRAGQNTGELFF
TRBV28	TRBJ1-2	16	CASSFTDLVRNYGYTF
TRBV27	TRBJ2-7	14	CASTKKADTYEQYF
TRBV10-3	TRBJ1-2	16	CAISEEGRGRPDGYTF
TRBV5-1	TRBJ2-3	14	CASRRTGGSDTQYF
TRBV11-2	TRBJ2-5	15	CASSLDPLAGATQYF
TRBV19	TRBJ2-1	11	CASSIYSEQFF
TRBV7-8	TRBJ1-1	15	CASSPWRSGDSVAFF
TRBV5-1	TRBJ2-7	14	CASSLRREPYEQYF
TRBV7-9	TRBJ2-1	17	CASSLGASGRLGNEQFF
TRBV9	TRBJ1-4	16	CASSTSGGTTGEKLFF
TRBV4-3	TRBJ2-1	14	CASSQGTGTNEQFF
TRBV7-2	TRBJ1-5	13	CASSLNSNQPQHF
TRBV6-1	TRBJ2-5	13	CASSEAGEETQYF
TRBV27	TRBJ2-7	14	CASSLEGYLDEQYF
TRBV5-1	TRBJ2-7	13	CASSLQETYEQYF